The 21 T cell receptor beta chains below come from one sample, sequenced in a study of spatial heterogeneity in lung cancer. TCRdb re-called the 5' RACE reads through MiXCR, storing one row per CDR3 protein. The repertoire has about 6,800 distinct CDR3 sequences, approximately 15% of them found once; the top ten carry 9.5% to 10%. Overall study results and limits: Higher tumor mutation counts went along with higher counts of expanded intratumoral alpha and beta TCRs.

Their antigen targets remain unknown. Time point specified: sample taken at primary tumor resection. Sequences were derived from lung tumor tissue, sampled at surgery. The receptors originated from a male donor with early-stage non-small cell lung cancer.

A few counts support this clonotype. In a library made to pick up alpha chains, this beta chain is a stray read with a size that means little. V usage is TRBV25-1 and J usage is TRBJ2-3; TRBD1 is a possible D gene (6 bases). V lost 5 bases and J lost 2, with 11 bases in between. Germline V gene data show CDR1 as MGHDK and CDR2 as SYGVNS. This CDR3 spans 14 amino acids. The CDR3 DNA sequence: TGTGCCAGCAGTCCTGGACAGAACACAGATACGCAGTATTTT. Residues: CASSPGQNTDTQYF. Drawing the rest from reference TRBV25-1 and TRBJ2-3, the complete variable domain is EADIYQTPRYLVIGTGKKITLECSQTMGHDKMYWYQQDPGMELHLIHYSYGVNSTEKGDLSSESTVSRIRTEHFPLTLESARPSHTSQYLCASSPGQNTDTQYFGPGTRLTVL.

This clonotype was seen a handful of times. This beta chain came through as a stray read in a library set up for alpha chains, and its size says little. The rearrangement joins TRBV6-6 to TRBJ2-7; weak D call: TRBD1 (6 bases). CDR1 and CDR2 from the germline V gene are MNHNY and SVGAGI (reference sequence). CDR3 size: 13 residues. Trimming removed 6 bases from V and 6 bases from J, with 15 bases in between. The CDR3 region is CASSLDRTSEQYF. The CDR3 coding sequence is TGTGCCAGCAGCCTCGACAGGACCAGCGAGCAGTACTTC.

In this sample, this clonotype is medium-sized (0.01 to 0.1%). A library prepared for alpha chains yielded this beta chain as an off-target read; its size is of little meaning. The CDR3 bases are TGTGCCAGCAGTCCCCGTAGAGCAACTAATGAAAAACTGTTTTTT. This sequence encodes CASSPRRATNEKLFF. J is TRBJ1-4 and V is TRBV27, with D unclear. V was shortened by 5 bases and J by 0 bases, with 10 bases between the two germline ends. This CDR3 has 15 amino acids. Germline V lookup: CDR1 MNHEY, CDR2 SMNVEV (reference sequence).

This clonotype is termed medium-sized (0.01 to 0.1%). This beta chain is a stray read from a library made for alpha chains; its abundance is not meaningful. This rearrangement joins TRBV6-2 or TRBV6-3 to TRBJ1-1, with D unresolved. V was trimmed by 2 bases and J by 3 bases, leaving 7 bases between them. Germline V gene sequence: CDR1 MNHEY, CDR2 SVGEGT. This CDR3 has 13 amino acids. The CDR3 protein is CASSYGVDTEAFF. In DNA form, the CDR3 reads TGTGCCAGCAGTTACGGGGTGGACACTGAAGCTTTCTTT.

This clonotype was observed many times. This beta chain is an unintended read in a library built for alpha chains; its size means little. This sequence joins TRBV12-5 and TRBJ2-1; TRBD2 aligns across 13 bases. Germline loops: CDR1 LGHNT, CDR2 FRNRAP. J gave up 6 bases and V 5 bases, and 13 bases lay outside the gene matches. The CDR3 is 18 amino acids. CDR3 nucleotide sequence: TGTGCTAGTGGTCCCAGGACTAGCGGGAGTGTTCCCCTCAATGAGCAGTTCTTC. This translates into CASGPRTSGSVPLNEQFF.

As concerns this clonotype: The library was built for alpha chains, so this beta chain is an off-target read and its size means little. The J gene is TRBJ1-1, the V gene TRBV24-1; 7 bases map to TRBD1. CDR1 is KGHDR, CDR2 SFDVKD, per germline. The length of the CDR3 is 12 residues. J lost 11 bases, V lost 3 bases, and 5 bases had no gene match. DNA for the CDR3: TGTGCCACCAGTGATAGAGGGGGCCGGGCTTTCTTT. It yields the protein CATSDRGGRAFF.

By share of the sample, this clonotype is medium-sized. This beta chain appears as a stray read in a library generated for alpha chains; its size is not informative. The chain employs TRBV6-2 or TRBV6-3 and TRBJ2-7; tentatively, D is TRBD2 (5 bases). The length of the CDR3 is 12 residues. The V gene lost 9 bases and the J gene lost 0 bases, with 9 bases spanning the gap. Germline V gene data show CDR1 as MNHEY and CDR2 as SVGEGT. CDR3 nucleotides: TGTGCCAGTGGGGAGTCCTCCTACGAGCAGTACTTC. Translated: CASGESSYEQYF.

This clonotype has a count of ten or more. This beta chain lies outside the target of a library built for alpha chains; its clone size means little. The chain couples TRBV20-1 to TRBJ2-5, with D unclear. With 3 bases removed from V and 2 bases from J, the gap between germline ends came to 19 bases. There are 16 residues in the CDR3. The germline V gene encodes CDR1 DFQATT and CDR2 SNEGSKA (reference sequence). The CDR3 sequence: CSASPHYATIQETQYF. The CDR3, as DNA: TGCAGTGCTAGTCCCCATTATGCCACTATTCAAGAGACCCAGTACTTC.

On this clonotype: Because the library targeted alpha chains, this beta chain is an off-target read whose size means little. This chain links TRBV28 with TRBJ1-1; D gene unclear. There are 12 residues in the CDR3. The germline V gene has CDR1 MDHEN and CDR2 SYDVKM. V shed 4 bases and J shed 4 bases, with 7 bases lying between them. CDR3 sequence: CASSSYGTEAFF. The DNA for the CDR3 is TGTGCCAGCAGTTCTTACGGCACTGAAGCTTTCTTT.

This clonotype was counted only a few times. For a library built for alpha chains, this beta chain is a stray read; little rests on its size. The DNA for the CDR3 is TGTGCCAGCAGCTCCGACCGACTCCAGGGAGATGATTACGAGCAGTACTTC. Its translation: CASSSDRLQGDDYEQYF. This chain joins TRBV5-6 and TRBJ2-7, with D possibly being TRBD1 or TRBD2 (5 bases each). This CDR3 comprises 17 residues. Germline V CDR1 and CDR2: SGHDT, YYEEEE. Trimming left V 3 bases short and J 4 bases short, with 23 bases between.

Relative to its sample, this clonotype is medium-sized. A library prepared for alpha chains yielded this beta chain as an off-target read; its size is of little meaning. The rearrangement links TRBV19 to TRBJ2-1, with TRBD2 identical over 8 bases. CDR1 and CDR2 from the germline V gene are LNHDA and SQIVND (reference sequence). The junction had 3 bases not matched to a gene; V was cut back by 3 bases and J by 2 bases. The CDR3 runs 15 residues. CDR3 coding DNA: TGTGCCAGTAGTATGCGGGAGGCTACCTACAATGAGCAGTTCTTC. Protein sequence: CASSMREATYNEQFF.

This clonotype was seen at least ten times. This beta chain turned up in a library designed for alpha chains; as an off-target read, its abundance says little. The chain has TRBV19 and TRBJ1-1, with D hard to call. Germline loops: CDR1 LNHDA, CDR2 SQIVND (reference sequence). This CDR3 region has 14 residues. Trimming shortened V by 6 bases and J by 7 bases, and 18 bases separated the two germline ends. The CDR3: CASRFGGPSDEAFF. The CDR3 DNA is TGTGCCAGTAGGTTTGGAGGGCCCAGCGATGAAGCTTTCTTT.

This clonotype was seen repeatedly, ten times or more. Found in a library prepared for alpha chains, this beta chain is an off-target read, and its abundance has little meaning. The gene calls are TRBV19 and TRBJ1-2; maybe TRBD1 (6 bases). Germline V lookup: CDR1 LNHDA, CDR2 SQIVND (reference sequence). The ends were cut back, 5 bases at V and 0 bases at J, with 16 bases in the middle. CDR3 length equals 16 residues. The CDR3 nucleotides read TGTGCCAGTAGTTTGAAGACAGGCCTGGCTAACTATGGCTACACCTTC. The encoded protein is CASSLKTGLANYGYTF.

Sample share makes this clonotype medium-sized. For a library built for alpha chains, this beta chain is a stray read; little rests on its size. The V and J genes are TRBV20-1 and TRBJ2-1; 9 nucleotides align to TRBD1. The V gene end was trimmed by 0 bases and the J gene end by 11 bases; junction bases not matched to a gene: 14. Germline CDR1 and CDR2: DFQATT and SNEGSKA (reference sequence). This CDR3 spans 16 amino acids. The CDR3 DNA reads as TGCAGTGCTAGAGAACTACGGGACAGGGAAAAGCGGAAGCAGTTCTTC. It translates to CSARELRDREKRKQFF.

This clonotype is deemed medium-sized (0.01 to 0.1%). This beta chain appears as a stray read in a library generated for alpha chains; its size is not informative. This chain uses TRBV6-1 with TRBJ1-6; D gene unclear. The ends were cut back, 5 bases at V and 0 bases at J, with 23 bases in the middle. The germline CDR1 and CDR2 sequences are MNHNS and SASEGT. The CDR3 is 20 residues long. CDR3: CASSPPMGGSTYSYNSPLHF. The CDR3 nucleotides read TGTGCCAGCAGTCCTCCGATGGGTGGTTCGACCTACTCCTATAATTCACCCCTCCACTTT.

This clonotype was seen at least ten times. As an off-target read in a library built for alpha chains, this beta chain has a frequency of little significance. The gene calls are TRBV5-1 and TRBJ2-7; the D gene is possibly TRBD1 (6 bases). V lost 0 bases and J lost 1, with 23 bases in between. CDR3 length equals 19 residues. Germline values: CDR1 SGHRS, CDR2 YFSETQ. The CDR3 DNA follows: TGCGCCAGCAGCTTGGGACCCAGGACCACAGGGAAAGCATCCTACGAGCAGTACTTC. Amino acids: CASSLGPRTTGKASYEQYF.

With regard to this clonotype: This beta chain is an off-target read within a library intended for alpha chains, so its frequency means little. This chain connects TRBV18 to TRBJ1-4; tentatively, D is TRBD1 (6 bases). Germline CDR1 reads KGHSH; CDR2 reads LQKENI. The CDR3 has 14 amino acids. Trimming removed 6 bases from V and 4 bases from J, with 12 bases in between. CDR3 in DNA: TGTGCCAGCTCTAGGACAGCGGATAATGAAAAACTGTTTTTT. Its translation: CASSRTADNEKLFF. The full variable domain, rest sourced from reference TRBV18 and TRBJ1-4, is NAGVMQNPRHLVRRRGQEARLRCSPMKGHSHVYWYRQLPEEGLKFMVYLQKENIIDESGMPKERFSAEFPKEGPSILRIQQVVRGDSAAYFCASSRTADNEKLFFGSGTQLSVL.

This clonotype was recorded at least ten times. In a library made to pick up alpha chains, this beta chain is a stray read with a size that means little. The rearrangement links TRBV4-3 to TRBJ2-1; D not resolved. The germline V gene encodes CDR1 LGHNA and CDR2 YSLEER. The CDR3 is 15 residues long. V lost 0 bases and J lost 7, with 13 bases in between. The CDR3, as DNA: TGCGCCAGCAGCCAAGACTTCTGGGTTTGGAATGAGCAGTTCTTC. Its translation: CASSQDFWVWNEQFF.

This clonotype was observed a handful of times. Because the library targeted alpha chains, this beta chain is an off-target read whose size means little. The chain carries TRBV28 and TRBJ1-1; 9 bases map to TRBD1. The CDR3 consists of 13 residues. CDR1 and CDR2 (germline): MDHEN, SYDVKM. The V gene end was trimmed by 5 bases and the J gene end by 7 bases; junction bases not matched to a gene: 5. Written as DNA, the CDR3 is TGTGCCAGCAGTGACCGGGACAGGGTTGAAGCTTTCTTT. Protein sequence: CASSDRDRVEAFF.

Sample share makes this clonotype medium-sized. This beta chain was picked up by a library intended for alpha chains and is off target, so its count carries little meaning. The rearrangement uses TRBV27 and TRBJ2-1; a weak D match, TRBD2 (5 bases). CDR3 length: 15 residues. CDR1 is MNHEY and CDR2 is SMNVEV in the germline V gene (reference sequence). Trimming removed 2 bases from V and 5 bases from J, with 13 bases in between. The CDR3 sequence is CASSLIHDYHNEQFF. CDR3 nucleotide sequence: TGTGCCAGCAGTTTAATCCATGACTATCACAATGAGCAGTTCTTC.

This clonotype was seen a handful of times. Because the library targeted alpha chains, this beta chain is an off-target read whose size means little. The V and J genes are TRBV7-9 and TRBJ2-1, with 9 bases matching TRBD2. The CDR3 sequence is 15 residues long. Per the germline V gene, CDR1 is SEHNR and CDR2 is FQNEAQ (reference sequence). V gave up 3 bases and J gave up 6 bases; unmatched junction bases: 6. CDR3 residues: CASSFSGRASNEQFF. CDR3 bases: TGTGCCAGCAGCTTTAGCGGGAGAGCCTCCAATGAGCAGTTCTTC.